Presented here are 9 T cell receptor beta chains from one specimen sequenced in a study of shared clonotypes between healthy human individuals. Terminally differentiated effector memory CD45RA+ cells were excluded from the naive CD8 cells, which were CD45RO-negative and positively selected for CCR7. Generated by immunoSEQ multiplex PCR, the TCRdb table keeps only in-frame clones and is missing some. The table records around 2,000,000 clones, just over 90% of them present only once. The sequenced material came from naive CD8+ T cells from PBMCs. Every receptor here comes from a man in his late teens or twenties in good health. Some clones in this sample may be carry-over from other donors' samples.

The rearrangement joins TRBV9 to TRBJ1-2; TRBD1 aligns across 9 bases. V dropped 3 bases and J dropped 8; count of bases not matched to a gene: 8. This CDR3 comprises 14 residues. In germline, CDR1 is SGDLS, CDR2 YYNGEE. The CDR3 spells CASSAGTGKGGYTF. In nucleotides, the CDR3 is TGTGCCAGCAGCGCGGGGACAGGGAAGGGAGGCTACACCTTC. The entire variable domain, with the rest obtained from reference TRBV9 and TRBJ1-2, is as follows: DSGVTQTPKHLITATGQRVTLRCSPRSGDLSVYWYQQSLDQGLQFLIQYYNGEERAKGNILERFSAQQFPDLHSELNLSSLELGDSALYFCASSAGTGKGGYTFGSGTRLTVV.

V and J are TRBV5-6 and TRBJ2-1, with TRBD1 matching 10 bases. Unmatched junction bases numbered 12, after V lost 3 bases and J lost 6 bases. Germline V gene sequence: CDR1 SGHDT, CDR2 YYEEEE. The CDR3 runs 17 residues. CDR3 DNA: TGTGCCAGCAGCTCCGGGACAGGGGATAATTTCCCCAATGAGCAGTTCTTC. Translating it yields CASSSGTGDNFPNEQFF.

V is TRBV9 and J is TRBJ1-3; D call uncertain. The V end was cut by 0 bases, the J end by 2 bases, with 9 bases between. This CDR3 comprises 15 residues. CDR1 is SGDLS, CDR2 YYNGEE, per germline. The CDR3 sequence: CASSVESAPGNTIYF. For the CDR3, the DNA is TGTGCCAGCAGCGTAGAAAGTGCCCCTGGAAACACCATATATTTT.

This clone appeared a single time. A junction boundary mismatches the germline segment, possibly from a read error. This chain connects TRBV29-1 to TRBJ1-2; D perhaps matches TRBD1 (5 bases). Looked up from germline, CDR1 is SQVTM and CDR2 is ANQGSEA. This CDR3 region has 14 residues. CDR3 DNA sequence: TGCGGCGTTGAAGAGAAGGGACTGAAAGATGGCTACACCTTC. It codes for CGVEEKGLKDGYTF.

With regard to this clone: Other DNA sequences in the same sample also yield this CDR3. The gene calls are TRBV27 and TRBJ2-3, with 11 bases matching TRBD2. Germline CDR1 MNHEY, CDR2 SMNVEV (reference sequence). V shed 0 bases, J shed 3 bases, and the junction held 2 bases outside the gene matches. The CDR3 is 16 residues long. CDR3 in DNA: TGTGCCAGCAGTTTATCTACTAGCGGGAGTACAGATACGCAGTATTTT. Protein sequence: CASSLSTSGSTDTQYF.

CDR3 region: CASSPLRGTEAFF. The CDR3, as DNA: TGTGCCAGTTCCCCTTTACGGGGCACTGAAGCTTTCTTT. This chain uses TRBV2 with TRBJ1-1, with unresolved D. In germline, CDR1 is SNHLY, CDR2 FYNNEI. The ends were cut back, 9 bases at V and 4 bases at J, with 15 bases in the middle. The CDR3 is made up of 13 amino acids.

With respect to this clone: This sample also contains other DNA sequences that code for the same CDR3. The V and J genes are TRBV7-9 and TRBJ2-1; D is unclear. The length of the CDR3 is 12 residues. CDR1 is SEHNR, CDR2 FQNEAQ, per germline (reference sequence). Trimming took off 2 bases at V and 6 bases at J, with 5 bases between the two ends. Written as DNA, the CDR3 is TGTGCCAGCAGCTTATCGGGCAATGAGCAGTTCTTC. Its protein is CASSLSGNEQFF.

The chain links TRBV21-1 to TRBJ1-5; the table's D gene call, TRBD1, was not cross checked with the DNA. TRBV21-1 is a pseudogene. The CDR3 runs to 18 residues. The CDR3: CASSKGDRGPFSNQPQHF. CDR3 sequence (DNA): TGTGCCAGCAGCAAAGGGGACAGGGGGCCCTTTAGCAATCAGCCCCAGCATTTT.

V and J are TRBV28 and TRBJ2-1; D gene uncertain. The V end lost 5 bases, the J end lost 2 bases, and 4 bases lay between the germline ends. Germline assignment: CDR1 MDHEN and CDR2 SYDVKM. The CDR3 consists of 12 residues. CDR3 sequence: CASSDTYNEQFF. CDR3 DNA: TGTGCCAGCAGTGACACCTACAATGAGCAGTTCTTC.